This TCR beta chain was recorded in a study of graft-versus-host responses after intestinal transplantation. This CDR3 contains 15 residues. With 2 bases removed from V and 3 bases from J, the gap between germline ends came to 14 bases. Per germline, CDR1 MDHEN and CDR2 SYDVKM. Sequencing used immunoSEQ multiplex PCR; TCRdb keeps in-frame clones, though not all of them. The table lists several thousand clones, 65% to 85% of them singletons, with about 10% in the top ten. Graft material was processed, releasing intraepithelial and lamina propria lymphocytes. The chain is built from TRBV28 and TRBJ2-7; no definite D call. This TCR derives from a human patient who received an intestinal transplant, so some T cells may come from the graft donor. Source: ileum tissue, taken about 130 days after transplant. The CDR3: CASSLRSGGYYEQYF. The CDR3 region has the DNA TGTGCCAGCAGTTTAAGGTCGGGCGGATACTACGAGCAGTACTTC.